The 11 T cell receptor beta chains presented below share a single source sample, sequenced in a study of regulatory T cells in long-lasting Graves disease. Arm-PCR of CDR3 regions and iRepertoire HTBI primers were the basis on which TCR beta libraries were built. From the multiplex PCR reads, TCRdb called clonotypes with MiXCR, one entry per CDR3 protein. Of some 600,000 distinct CDR3 sequences listed, roughly 16% were seen once; the top ten hold around 12%. Time point of the sample: newly diagnosed GD, antithyroid drugs for less than 3 months. Generation of the TCR library employed RNA extracted from PBMCs. The sample was also linked to a second study, of T cells in Graves' hyperthyroidism and ophthalmopathy.

The sample was peripheral blood mononuclear cells (PBMCs), taken at new diagnosis, from a patient treated with antithyroid drugs. Every receptor here comes from a young man with Graves disease.

This clonotype was seen at least ten times. This rearrangement joins TRBV12-3 or TRBV12-4 to TRBJ1-1; D call uncertain. The CDR3 loop spans 14 amino acids. V was cut by 5 bases and J by 1 base, with 11 bases left in between. Written as DNA, the CDR3 is TGTGCCAGCAGTAGGACGCCAAAGAACACTGAAGCTTTCTTT. Amino acids: CASSRTPKNTEAFF.

This clonotype has at least ten counts. The CDR3 here is CSAAGGMSETQYF. The CDR3 region has the DNA TGCAGTGCCGCAGGGGGGATGAGTGAGACCCAGTACTTC. The chain carries TRBV20-1 and TRBJ2-5, with D possibly TRBD1 on 7 matching bases. The germline V gene has CDR1 DFQATT and CDR2 SNEGSKA (reference sequence). CDR3 length: 13 residues. Trimming shortened V by 6 bases and J by 5 bases, and 16 bases separated the two germline ends.

The genes are TRBV7-2 and TRBJ1-4; TRBD1 might be the D (5 bases). Trimming removed 1 base from V and 0 bases from J, with 15 bases in between. The CDR3 runs 18 residues. Germline CDR1 reads SGHTA; CDR2 reads FQGNSA. As DNA, the CDR3 is TGTGCCAGCAGCTTAGGATCAGGGCGGGGGTCAACTAATGAAAAACTGTTTTTT. Translation gives CASSLGSGRGSTNEKLFF.

This clonotype has at least ten counts. The chain employs TRBV12-3 or TRBV12-4 and TRBJ2-7; TRBD1 is a possible D gene (6 bases). The CDR3 totals 13 residues. Trimming cost V 6 bases and J 1 base, with 10 bases left between them. The DNA of the CDR3 is TGTGCCAGCAGAGGCCAGGGGTCCTACGAGCAGTACTTC. It yields the protein CASRGQGSYEQYF.

This clonotype was found many times. The V and J genes are TRBV12-3 or TRBV12-4 and TRBJ1-5, with D hard to call. The CDR3 spans 15 residues. V dropped 1 base and J dropped 2 bases, with 9 bases sitting between them. The CDR3 reads CASSLGALRNQPQHF. The CDR3 nucleotides read TGTGCCAGCAGTTTAGGCGCTTTGCGCAATCAGCCCCAGCATTTT.

V gene TRBV5-1 combines with J gene TRBJ2-5, with D perhaps matching TRBD1 (5 bases). Germline CDR1 and CDR2: SGHRS and YFSETQ. CDR3 length: 15 residues. Trimming stripped 2 bases from V and 4 bases from J, with 15 bases between. The CDR3 nucleotides read TGCGCCAGCAGCTTCCCCCAGGGCTTGGGAGAGACCCAGTACTTC. Its protein product is CASSFPQGLGETQYF.

This clonotype has ten or more counts. In DNA, the CDR3 is TGTGCCAGCTCACCACTTTTAGGGTTTGGTGAGCAGTTCTTC. It yields the protein CASSPLLGFGEQFF. The rearrangement joins TRBV18 to TRBJ2-1; D call uncertain. This CDR3 has 14 residues. The V end lost 1 base, the J end lost 9 bases, and 13 bases lay between the germline ends. Germline assignment: CDR1 KGHSH and CDR2 LQKENI.

V gene TRBV11-2 combines with J gene TRBJ2-1, with 7 bases lining up with TRBD2. The J segment lost 7 bases and the V segment lost 5 bases, leaving 11 bases of the junction unmatched. This CDR3 has 15 amino acids. Germline V gives CDR1 SGHAT, CDR2 FQNNGV. The DNA for the CDR3 is TGTGCCAGCAGCCCAGGGCCAAGCGGGATTAATGAGCAGTTCTTC. Its protein is CASSPGPSGINEQFF.

CDR3 amino acids: CSVPGTGGQETQYF. As DNA, the CDR3 is TGCAGCGTCCCGGGGACAGGGGGCCAAGAGACCCAGTACTTC. The chain couples TRBV29-1 to TRBJ2-5; TRBD1 matches at 11 bases. J gave up 1 base and V 6 bases, and 4 bases lay outside the gene matches. Germline lookup yields CDR1 SQVTM and CDR2 ANQGSEA. This CDR3 region has 14 residues.

This clonotype was seen once. A much larger clone sits a single nucleotide away, making a read error possible. It is likely a read error, because the conserved phenylalanine at the end of the CDR3 is missing. The CDR3 sequence is CASRGLRGAGQETQYL. CDR3 coding DNA: TGTGCCAGCAGGGGCCTCCGTGGGGCCGGGCAAGAGACCCAGTACCTC. This chain links TRBV6-2 or TRBV6-3 with TRBJ2-5, with D possibly TRBD1 on 5 matching bases. This CDR3 has 16 residues. The germline CDR1 and CDR2 sequences are MNHEY and SVGEGT. V was shortened by 6 bases and J by 2 bases, with 19 bases between the two germline ends.

This clonotype was counted ten times or more. The J gene is TRBJ2-1, the V gene TRBV10-3; D call uncertain. V was cut by 2 bases and J by 2 bases, with 7 bases left in between. This CDR3 spans 14 amino acids. In germline, CDR1 is ENHRY, CDR2 SYGVKD. CDR3 bases: TGTGCCATCAGTGAGGTCGGCGCCTACAATGAGCAGTTCTTC. Translated, it gives CAISEVGAYNEQFF.